This section outlines one T cell receptor (beta chain) sequence together with its context. Its cognate antigen is unknown. CDR3 size: 15 residues. The germline V gene has CDR1 MNHEY and CDR2 SVGAGI. V lost 8 bases and J lost 2, with 18 bases in between. The data stem from a study of vaccination effects on CD4 cells after COVID-19. Overall study context: As their vaccination, participants received two doses of either BNT162b2 or mRNA-1273. A couple of convalescent patients each provided a sample, at 16 days and at one week before vaccination.

Before any sequencing was done, the ViraFEST assay used viral peptide pools to expand antigen-specific CD4+ T cells. Upon completion of around ten days in culture, CD4+ T cells were isolated. A PCR test confirmed that the person had SARS-CoV-2 infection between March and December 2020. Researchers reported culturing over 1.5 million PBMC in each well, adding around 10 IU/ml IL-2 and 10 ug/ml peptides. Profiled with immunoSEQ multiplex PCR; TCRdb holds only in-frame clones, not every one. The table shows roughly 45,000 clones, with roughly two thirds occurring only once. Study-wide results and limits: There was marked clonal contraction among infection- and vaccine-induced clones late after vaccination.

The rearrangement joins TRBV6-5 to TRBJ1-2, with no clear D. This receptor was identified in a human donor who had a prior SARS-CoV-2 infection. The specimen comprised CD4+ T cells from PBMCs cultured with a peptide pool, sampled before COVID-19 vaccination. DNA for the CDR3: TGTGCCAGCGCGCACCCCCGAGTCGGAAACTATGGCTACACCTTC. Its protein product is CASAHPRVGNYGYTF.